Listed here are 23 T cell receptor beta chains from one sample, sequenced in a study of T cell repertoires in cytomegalovirus infection. MiXCR was run by TCRdb on the reads, yielding one entry per CDR3 protein. This sample yields 150,000 to 190,000 distinct CDR3 sequences, of which roughly a quarter are seen a single time; approximately 9.9% belongs to the top ten. Sequenced material: PBMCs. The receptors here all came from a human donor in good health (CMV status not recorded). Some clones in this sample may be carry-over from other donors' samples.

The chain recombines TRBV14 with TRBJ1-2, with TRBD1 matching 7 bases. J lost 8 bases, V lost 1 base, and 4 bases had no gene match. Germline V gene sequence: CDR1 SGHDN, CDR2 FVKESK. The CDR3 sequence is 13 residues long. CDR3: CASSQGDSRGYTF. The CDR3 nucleotides are TGTGCCAGCAGCCAAGGGGACAGCAGAGGCTACACCTTC.

In this sample, this clonotype turned up many times. Written as DNA, the CDR3 is TGTGCCAGCAGCTTACGAGAGAACACCGGGGAGCTGTTTTTT. This codes for CASSLRENTGELFF. The chain couples TRBV7-3 to TRBJ2-2; D gene ambiguous. There are 14 residues in the CDR3. V lost 2 bases to trimming and J lost 1 base, with 5 bases between them. Germline lookup yields CDR1 SGHTA and CDR2 FQGTGA.

This clonotype was recorded once. The chain uses TRBV30 and TRBJ1-1; no reliable D call. Germline-derived CDR1 and CDR2 are GTSNPN and SVGIG (reference sequence). The CDR3 has 14 amino acids. The V end lost 0 bases, the J end lost 7 bases, and 15 bases lay between the germline ends. The CDR3 bases are TGTGCCTGGAGTGTAGGACCGTCCGTAGGTGAAGCTTTCTTT. It specifies CAWSVGPSVGEAFF.

This clonotype showed up just a few times. This rearrangement joins TRBV28 to TRBJ2-7; 7 bases map to TRBD2. The V segment lost 7 bases and the J segment 4 bases; nucleotides outside the gene matches: 1. The CDR3 runs 11 residues. Germline V CDR1 and CDR2: MDHEN, SYDVKM. This chain's CDR3 is CASTAGYEQYF. The CDR3 bases are TGTGCCAGCACAGCGGGGTACGAGCAGTACTTC.

This clonotype was counted only a few times. V usage is TRBV11-3 and J usage is TRBJ2-1; 9 bases line up with TRBD2. Germline CDR1 reads SGHNT; CDR2 reads YENEEA. CDR3 size: 15 residues. V shed 1 base and J 8 bases; nucleotides not matched to a gene: 6. CDR3 residues: CASSLAAGGPYEQFF. Written as DNA, the CDR3 is TGTGCCAGCAGCTTAGCCGCGGGAGGGCCCTATGAGCAGTTCTTC.

This clonotype was counted at least ten times. Written as DNA, the CDR3 is TGTGCCAGCAGCTTAGATGGGCGACCCGCGACAGTTCGCTCTAGCACAGATACGCAGTATTTT. Amino acids: CASSLDGRPATVRSSTDTQYF. The rearrangement uses TRBV11-2 and TRBJ2-3; a weak D match, TRBD1 (5 bases). Trimming took off 0 bases at V and 0 bases at J, with 25 bases between the two ends. The CDR3 consists of 21 residues. Germline V CDR1 and CDR2: SGHAT, FQNNGV. Full variable domain (remainder filled in from reference TRBV11-2 and TRBJ2-3): EAGVAQSPRYKIIEKRQSVAFWCNPISGHATLYWYQQILGQGPKLLIQFQNNGVVDDSQLPKDRFSAERLKGVDSTLKIQPAKLEDSAVYLCASSLDGRPATVRSSTDTQYFGPGTRLTVL.

The table lists this clonotype with many counts. The rearrangement uses TRBV7-9 and TRBJ2-1; 8 positions agree with TRBD2. The CDR3 length is 18 residues. The V and J ends lost 1 base and 0 bases, in that order; junction bases with no gene match: 8. The germline V gene encodes CDR1 SEHNR and CDR2 FQNEAQ (reference sequence). The CDR3 sequence: CASSLGREVSSSYNEQFF. CDR3 DNA: TGTGCCAGCAGCTTAGGGCGGGAGGTTTCTAGCTCCTACAATGAGCAGTTCTTC.

This clonotype was observed at least ten times. In DNA form, the CDR3 reads TGTGCCAGCAGCGAAGAACGGAGGACTAGCGCGCCGTTCTTC. Its protein product is CASSEERRTSAPFF. The genes are TRBV28 and TRBJ2-1; 9 bases match TRBD2. Germline assignment: CDR1 MDHEN and CDR2 SYDVKM. The CDR3 is 14 residues long. The trim removed 6 bases at V and 15 bases at J, leaving 15 bases unmatched.

This clonotype was seen ten or more times. The chain employs TRBV7-2 and TRBJ1-2; a weak D match, TRBD1 (6 bases). Germline-derived CDR1 and CDR2 are SGHTA and FQGNSA. The length of the CDR3 is 13 residues. V lost 5 bases and J lost 9, with 16 bases in between. The CDR3 reads CASSPGQPLSYTF. CDR3 in DNA: TGTGCCAGCAGCCCGGGACAACCTTTGAGCTACACCTTC.

Points on this clonotype: A much larger clone sits a single nucleotide away, making a read error possible. J is TRBJ2-5 and V is TRBV7-8; 8 nucleotides align to TRBD1. There are 14 residues in the CDR3. Germline CDR1 is SGHVS and CDR2 is FQNEAQ. Trimming cost V 7 bases and J 4 bases; bases outside gene matches: 8. CDR3: CASNVQGAGETQYF. In DNA, the CDR3 is TGTGCCAGCAACGTCCAGGGGGCTGGAGAGACCCAGTACTTC.

This clonotype was picked up many times. CDR3 bases: TGTGCCAGCAGCTTAGGGCCCGGCCAGCCCCAGCATTTT. This sequence encodes CASSLGPGQPQHF. This sequence joins TRBV7-6 and TRBJ1-5, with D unresolved. V was shortened by 1 base and J by 7 bases, with 8 bases between the two germline ends. CDR3 size: 13 residues. Germline V gives CDR1 SGHVS, CDR2 FNYEAQ.

The table lists this clonotype with many counts. This chain joins TRBV7-8 and TRBJ2-7, with D maybe TRBD1 (6 bases). From germline, CDR1 is SGHVS and CDR2 FQNEAQ. The CDR3 consists of 14 residues. V was trimmed by 5 bases and J by 2 bases, leaving 13 bases between them. The CDR3 DNA sequence: TGTGCCAGCAGCCAGGGGAGCGTCACCTACGAGCAGTACTTC. This translates into CASSQGSVTYEQYF.

This clonotype was counted between two and nine times. The chain recombines TRBV29-1 with TRBJ1-2; a possible D gene is TRBD1 (6 bases). Germline V lookup: CDR1 SQVTM, CDR2 ANQGSEA. The CDR3 covers 12 residues. The V and J ends lost 2 bases and 6 bases respectively, with 10 bases between them. As DNA, the CDR3 is TGCAGCGTTGAATTGGGGGCCCATGGCTACACCTTC. Residues: CSVELGAHGYTF.

The chain uses TRBV2 and TRBJ1-3, with D unclear. Between the trimmed V and J ends, which lost 8 bases and 1 base, there was a span of 9 bases. CDR1 is SNHLY, CDR2 FYNNEI, per germline. This CDR3 has 13 amino acids. The DNA of the CDR3 is TGTGCCAGCCACCTGAGTTCTGGAAACACCATATATTTT. Its protein is CASHLSSGNTIYF.

This clonotype was recorded at least ten times. This chain joins TRBV6-1 and TRBJ1-2, with D unresolved. Trimming shortened V by 4 bases and J by 1 base, and 10 bases separated the two germline ends. Germline CDR1 is MNHNS and CDR2 is SASEGT. The CDR3 has 14 residues. CDR3 sequence (DNA): TGTGCCAGCAGTGCCTCCGGGGTTAACTATGGCTACACCTTC. This encodes CASSASGVNYGYTF.

In this sample, this clonotype turned up a few times. The CDR3 nucleotides are TGTGCCAGCAGCTTACCTGGACAGGGCCAAGAAACCTCTGGGGCCAACGTCCTGACTTTC. This gives the protein CASSLPGQGQETSGANVLTF. The V call is TRBV7-6, the J call TRBJ2-6, with 8 bases identical to TRBD1. V shed 2 bases and J 0 bases; nucleotides not matched to a gene: 12. The CDR3 is 20 amino acids. CDR1 and CDR2 (germline): SGHVS, FNYEAQ.

The table lists this clonotype with many counts. The genes are TRBV7-8 and TRBJ1-5, with 7 bases that match TRBD1. Germline V gene sequence: CDR1 SGHVS, CDR2 FQNEAQ. The J segment lost 7 bases and the V segment lost 5 bases, leaving 5 bases of the junction unmatched. The CDR3 contains 13 residues. CDR3 in DNA: TGTGCCAGCAGCGGAGACAGGGACCAGCCCCAGCATTTT. Translated: CASSGDRDQPQHF.

This clonotype was picked up a small number of times. This sequence joins TRBV29-1 and TRBJ2-1; D perhaps matches TRBD2 (7 bases). The CDR3 spans 16 residues. Per the germline V gene, CDR1 is SQVTM and CDR2 is ANQGSEA. The ends were cut back, 2 bases at V and 0 bases at J, with 14 bases in the middle. The CDR3 spells CSVESWEGDSYNEQFF. CDR3 sequence (DNA): TGCAGCGTTGAAAGTTGGGAGGGGGACTCCTACAATGAGCAGTTCTTC.

V and J are TRBV18 and TRBJ1-3; D remains ambiguous. Trimming pared 2 bases from V and 3 bases from J, leaving 14 bases between. The germline gives CDR1 KGHSH, CDR2 LQKENI. This CDR3 has 16 amino acids. The CDR3 loop is CASSPIVAERGNTIYF. Here the CDR3 DNA reads TGTGCCAGCTCACCAATAGTAGCGGAGCGTGGAAACACCATATATTTT.

There are a few counts of this clonotype. This may come from a read error, since a much larger clone is one base off. This chain links TRBV7-9 with TRBJ2-6; D unclear. Looked up from germline, CDR1 is SEHNR and CDR2 is FQNEAQ (reference sequence). V shed 2 bases and J shed 0 bases, with 5 bases lying between them. The CDR3 is 15 residues long. The chain's CDR3 is CASSLWGSGANVLTF. CDR3 in DNA: TGTGCCAGCAGCTTATGGGGCTCTGGGGCCAACGTCCTGACTTTC. The variable domain in full, with the rest retrieved from reference TRBV7-9 and TRBJ2-6, is DTGVSQNPRHKITKRGQNVTFRCDPISEHNRLYWYRQTLGQGPEFLTYFQNEAQLEKSRLLSDRFSAERPKGSFSTLEIQRTEQGDSAMYLCASSLWGSGANVLTFGAGSRLTVL.

This chain links TRBV27 with TRBJ1-4; 9 nucleotides match TRBD1. There are 14 residues in the CDR3. CDR1 is MNHEY and CDR2 is SMNVEV in the germline V gene (reference sequence). V lost 6 bases to trimming and J lost 10 bases; unmatched junction nucleotides: 9. CDR3 sequence (DNA): TGTGCCAGCAGGGACACAGGGGGCGGGGGAAAACTGTTTTTT. Translated: CASRDTGGGGKLFF.

This clonotype was detected only a few times. The CDR3 region has the DNA TGTGCCTGGAGTAGAGGGGGAGGCCTACAAGAGACCCAGTACTTC. It codes for CAWSRGGGLQETQYF. The chain links TRBV30 to TRBJ2-5; D may match TRBD1 or TRBD2 (6 bases each). This CDR3 spans 15 amino acids. V dropped 2 bases and J dropped 2 bases, with 15 bases sitting between them. Germline assignment: CDR1 GTSNPN and CDR2 SVGIG (reference sequence).

This clonotype was seen ten or more times. This chain joins TRBV7-2 and TRBJ1-2, with TRBD1 matching over 7 bases. V dropped 5 bases and J dropped 10; count of bases not matched to a gene: 10. Germline V gene sequence: CDR1 SGHTA, CDR2 FQGNSA. The CDR3 loop spans 13 amino acids. The CDR3 protein is CASSETTGSTYTF. CDR3 coding DNA: TGTGCCAGCAGCGAAACGACAGGGAGCACCTACACCTTC.